A selection of T cell receptor beta chains follows, all from one sample in a study of T cells after yellow fever vaccination. TCRdb used MiXCR to reprocess the 5' RACE reads, holding one entry per CDR3 protein. The table shows some 420,000 distinct CDR3 sequences, with 18% occurring only once. Here the sequenced sample was PBMCs, taken before the yellow fever booster vaccination. These receptors originate from a man aged 18 to 30 who received the YFV17D yellow fever vaccine. Both conserved end residues are part of each CDR3. The D gene is left open where the match is weak. A clone size is listed for some rows: how often the clone was seen (once, few, many), or a class if it is expanded.

v_gene	j_gene	abundance	d_gene	CDR3nt	CDR3aa
TRBV18	TRBJ2-7	.	TRBD2	TGTGCCAGCTCACCGGGACTACAAACCTACGAGCAGTACTTC	CASSPGLQTYEQYF
TRBV7-2	TRBJ1-2	few	.	TGTGCCAGCAGCCCGAGGCAGGACGGCTACACCTTC	CASSPRQDGYTF
TRBV4-3	TRBJ1-4	.	.	TGCGCCAGCAGCCAAATGGGAGAAAAACTGTTTTTT	CASSQMGEKLFF
TRBV7-6	TRBJ2-2	.	.	TGTGCCACTCAGGACGGAGCGAACACCGGGGAGCTGTTTTTT	CATQDGANTGELFF
TRBV5-1	TRBJ2-5	.	TRBD2	TGCGCCAGCAGCAGCCCAAAGTGGGCTAGCGGGGGGGACCAAGAGACCCAGTACTTC	CASSSPKWASGGDQETQYF
TRBV4-1	TRBJ2-5	.	.	TGCGCCAGCAGCCAAGAGGAGAGGGGGGGAGAGACCCAGTACTTC	CASSQEERGGETQYF
TRBV27	TRBJ2-3	few	.	TGTGCCAGCAGTTATTGGCAAGACGATACGCAGTATTTT	CASSYWQDDTQYF
TRBV29-1	TRBJ2-2	few	TRBD1	TGCAGCGCCCACCGGGACAGGGGGTCAGGGGGGGAGCTGTTTTTT	CSAHRDRGSGGELFF
TRBV4-3	TRBJ2-1	few	TRBD2	TGCGCCAGCAGCCAAGATGGGGGGACTAGCGTTGGTGAGCAGTTCTTC	CASSQDGGTSVGEQFF
TRBV29-1	TRBJ1-1	few	TRBD1	TGCAGCGTTAGGGGTGCGGGCAGGGGGGCTTTCTTT	CSVRGAGRGAFF
TRBV9	TRBJ1-1	.	TRBD1	TGTGCCAGCAGCGTGTTTGGGACAGGCACTGAAGCTTTCTTT	CASSVFGTGTEAFF
TRBV7-9	TRBJ1-2	.	.	TGTGCCAGCAGCTTGAGGGCCCTGGGACCCCCCGATGGCTACACCTTC	CASSLRALGPPDGYTF
TRBV14	TRBJ2-6	few	.	TGTGCCAGCAGCCGACGCGGGGCGGCGGGGGCCAACGTCCTGACTTTC	CASSRRGAAGANVLTF
TRBV9	TRBJ2-3	.	TRBD2	TGTGCCAGCAGCCCACTGACTAGCGAGGTAACAGATACGCAGTATTTT	CASSPLTSEVTDTQYF
TRBV27	TRBJ2-2	.	TRBD2	TGTGCCAGCACCTCACGCGGGGGGAACACCGGGGAGCTGTTTTTT	CASTSRGGNTGELFF
TRBV5-1	TRBJ2-1	few	.	TGCGCCAGCAGCTTGGACATTGCCAATGAGCAGTTCTTC	CASSLDIANEQFF
TRBV12-3/TRBV12-4	TRBJ1-5	.	TRBD1	TGTGCCAGCAGTTGGGGGACAGGGGGCGTTCAGCCCCAGCATTTT	CASSWGTGGVQPQHF
TRBV12-3/TRBV12-4	TRBJ2-3	few	TRBD2	TGTGCCAGCAGTTTAAGGGCGGGGGGGCCAGGCACAGATACGCAGTATTTT	CASSLRAGGPGTDTQYF
TRBV20-1	TRBJ1-2	.	TRBD1	TGCACTCGGCAGTCCGGACAGGGGTTGTGTGGCTACACCTTC	CTRQSGQGLCGYTF
TRBV12-3/TRBV12-4	TRBJ2-1	.	TRBD2	TGTGCCAGCAGCTCCGGACTAGTGAAGGATGAGCAGTTCTTC	CASSSGLVKDEQFF
TRBV7-2	TRBJ2-3	.	TRBD2	TGTGCCAGCAGCTCGAGTAGCGGGGATCCGACTGATACGCAGTATTTT	CASSSSSGDPTDTQYF
TRBV7-9	TRBJ2-1	.	TRBD2	TGTGCCAGCAGCAATAGCGGGGGGGCCGAAGCACCCTACAATGAGCAGTTCTTC	CASSNSGGAEAPYNEQFF
TRBV6-5	TRBJ2-3	few	.	TGTGCCAGCAGTCAAAAACTAGAACGGGCAGATACGCAGTATTTT	CASSQKLERADTQYF
TRBV12-3/TRBV12-4	TRBJ1-2	.	.	TGTGCCAGCAGTTTTCCAGGGACCTATGGCTACACCTTC	CASSFPGTYGYTF
TRBV12-3/TRBV12-4	TRBJ2-1	few	.	TGTGCCAGCACCGCCGGCTCCTACAATGAGCAGTTCTTC	CASTAGSYNEQFF
TRBV4-2	TRBJ2-1	few	TRBD2	TGTGCCAGCAGCTCCCGAGGAAGCGGGGGGGCCTTGGGGGTAAATGAGCAGTTCTTC	CASSSRGSGGALGVNEQFF
TRBV12-3/TRBV12-4	TRBJ1-2	few	TRBD1	TGTGCCAGCAGACCAACAGGGGGCGATGGCTACACCTTC	CASRPTGGDGYTF
TRBV29-1	TRBJ1-4	.	.	TGCAGCGCCGGACGGAATGAAAAACTGTTTTTT	CSAGRNEKLFF
TRBV28	TRBJ2-3	.	TRBD2	TGTGCCAGCAGGACTAGCTCGTCTCTGGGGACGCAGTATTTT	CASRTSSSLGTQYF
TRBV7-3	TRBJ1-5	.	.	TGTGCCAGCAGCCGCGCCTACAGGGCTGGAAATCAGCCCCAGCATTTT	CASSRAYRAGNQPQHF
TRBV20-1	TRBJ1-2	.	TRBD1	TGCAGTGCTGCAGGGGGCGGCTACACCTTC	CSAAGGGYTF
TRBV6-5	TRBJ1-1	many	.	TGTGCCAGCAGCTACTCGGACAACATGGGGACTGAAGCTTTCTTT	CASSYSDNMGTEAFF
TRBV20-1	TRBJ2-1	.	.	TGCAGTGCTAGAGCCCCCAATACCAATGAGCAGTTCTTC	CSARAPNTNEQFF
TRBV28	TRBJ2-5	few	TRBD2	TGTGCCAGCAGTCTGGGACTAGCGACCGGCGAGACCCAGTACTTC	CASSLGLATGETQYF
TRBV15	TRBJ2-3	few	TRBD2	TGTGCCACCAGCAGAGTGGGGGTGACTAGCGGGGGGGAAGCAGATACGCAGTATTTT	CATSRVGVTSGGEADTQYF
TRBV5-8	TRBJ2-3	.	.	TGTGCCAGCAGCCCCAAGGTGGGATCAGATACGCAGTATTTT	CASSPKVGSDTQYF
TRBV5-1	TRBJ2-7	few	.	TGCGCCAGCAGCCCTGGGGGTACGGAATCCTACGAGCAGTACTTC	CASSPGGTESYEQYF
TRBV6-2/TRBV6-3	TRBJ1-5	.	TRBD1	TGTGCCAGCAGGACTACAGGGGAAGGCTATCAGCCCCAGCATTTT	CASRTTGEGYQPQHF
TRBV12-3/TRBV12-4	TRBJ1-2	once	TRBD1	TGTGCCAGCAGGGACAGGGGTCTAGGCTACACCTTC	CASRDRGLGYTF
TRBV10-1	TRBJ1-5	few	.	TGCGCCAGCCACACAGGAACCCGGTGGGGTCAGCCCCAGCATTTT	CASHTGTRWGQPQHF
TRBV20-1	TRBJ1-5	few	TRBD1	TGCAGTGCTAGAGCCGAACAGGGGGCCCGCATAGGCAATCAGCCCCAGCATTTT	CSARAEQGARIGNQPQHF
TRBV29-1	TRBJ2-6	many	.	TGCAGCGTTCACGGCGGGGCTGGGGCCAACGTCCTGACTTTC	CSVHGGAGANVLTF
TRBV20-1	TRBJ1-2	.	TRBD1	TGCAGTGCTCAGGGACAGGGGATCACCTATGGCTACACCTTC	CSAQGQGITYGYTF
TRBV25-1	TRBJ2-5	few	TRBD2	TGTGCCAGCAGTATGCCGGGACTAGGTATTGGGACCCAGTACTTC	CASSMPGLGIGTQYF
TRBV4-1	TRBJ2-3	.	TRBD2	TGCGCCAGCAGCATTAGCGGGGGGTTTAGCACAGATACGCAGTATTTT	CASSISGGFSTDTQYF
TRBV5-1	TRBJ2-3	.	.	TGCGCCAGCAGCTTGGAGGGTCGGGGAAGCACAGATACGCAGTATTTT	CASSLEGRGSTDTQYF
TRBV7-7	TRBJ1-1	.	TRBD1	TGTGCTAGCAGCAAGGACAGGGCCACTGAAGCTTTCTTT	CASSKDRATEAFF
TRBV7-2	TRBJ1-6	few	.	TGTGCCAGCAGCTTAGAACCGGGACACTATAATTCACCCCTCCACTTT	CASSLEPGHYNSPLHF
TRBV7-2	TRBJ2-5	.	.	TGTGCCAGCAGCTACGGACGTTTTAAGGGAGAGACCCAGTACTTC	CASSYGRFKGETQYF
TRBV7-2	TRBJ2-3	.	TRBD2	TGTGCCAGCAGCGGTGGCGGGACTAGTAGTAGGACAGATACGCAGTATTTT	CASSGGGTSSRTDTQYF
TRBV6-1	TRBJ2-5	.	.	TGTGCCAGCAGTGAAGCTTTTGGGGGGCGCGGCGAGACCCAGTACTTC	CASSEAFGGRGETQYF
TRBV5-1	TRBJ2-5	.	.	TGCGCCAGCAGCTTTACGGGTATCAGGGGCCAAGAGACCCAGTACTTC	CASSFTGIRGQETQYF
TRBV20-1	TRBJ2-1	few	.	TGCAGTGCTAGCGACTCAAGAGGGCCCAATGAGCAGTTCTTC	CSASDSRGPNEQFF
TRBV5-1	TRBJ1-2	.	.	TGCGCCAGCAGCTTGGCCATGGGAGGGTTCAACTATGGCTACACCTTC	CASSLAMGGFNYGYTF
TRBV7-6	TRBJ1-5	few	.	TGTGCCAGCAGCCTACAGGGCCCCTCACCCCAGCATTTT	CASSLQGPSPQHF
TRBV5-1	TRBJ2-3	few	.	TGCGCCAGCAGCTTGCCCGGGTTTGCAGGGGGGCCAGATACGCAGTATTTT	CASSLPGFAGGPDTQYF
TRBV2	TRBJ1-1	.	.	TGTGCCAGCTTTGACCCCGAAACTGAAGCTTTCTTT	CASFDPETEAFF